This T cell receptor (beta chain) emerged from a study of T cell repertoires in cytomegalovirus infection (dated by TCRdb to about 2019). Regarding the research as a whole: Donor HLA type was relevant to the analysis, as public TCR beta signatures indicated carriage of CMV infection together with the matching HLA type. Here is what the overall study found, with its caveats: Carriers of CMV infection plus the relevant HLA type were discriminated by the cumulative frequency of public TCR beta family members in the study cohort and in an independent approximately 350-donor cohort. In the ex vivo response, HLA-C-restricted CMV-specific TCR beta clonotypes were dominant, and in two of eight donors the single most frequent clonotype came from this HLA-C-restricted group.

Sequencing used an Illumina HiSeq 1500. TCRdb itself trimmed the public reads at Q25 with fastp, ran MiXCR and retained productive beta chains. When rows share a CDR3 protein, they turn into one entry using the most common DNA and genes. This sample gives approximately 630,000 distinct CDR3 sequences in total; more than 20% of them show up just once. The ten largest make up less than 9.5% of the sample. This clonotype was seen at least ten times. Its antigen has not been determined. No much larger clone is present one base from it, and per-base qualities are unavailable. Ends trimmed: V by 4 bases, J by 4 bases; bases unmatched to a gene: 17. Per the germline V gene, SGHVS is the CDR1 and FQNEAQ is the CDR2. Reading from cysteine to phenylalanine, the CDR3 counts 18 amino acids. The CDR3 DNA has 54 bases and is translated from base 1.

Recombination joined TRBV7-8 with TRBJ2-3, with TRBD2 identical over 7 junction bases. The specimen was CD8+ T cells from PBMCs. The receptor was derived from a human donor in good health (CMV status not recorded). Some clones in this sample may be carry-over from other donors' samples. The nucleotides read TGTGCCAGCAGCTCACCGGGGACGGGCGGGGGTCCCGCAGATACGCAGTATTTT. Its protein product is CASSSPGTGGGPADTQYF.